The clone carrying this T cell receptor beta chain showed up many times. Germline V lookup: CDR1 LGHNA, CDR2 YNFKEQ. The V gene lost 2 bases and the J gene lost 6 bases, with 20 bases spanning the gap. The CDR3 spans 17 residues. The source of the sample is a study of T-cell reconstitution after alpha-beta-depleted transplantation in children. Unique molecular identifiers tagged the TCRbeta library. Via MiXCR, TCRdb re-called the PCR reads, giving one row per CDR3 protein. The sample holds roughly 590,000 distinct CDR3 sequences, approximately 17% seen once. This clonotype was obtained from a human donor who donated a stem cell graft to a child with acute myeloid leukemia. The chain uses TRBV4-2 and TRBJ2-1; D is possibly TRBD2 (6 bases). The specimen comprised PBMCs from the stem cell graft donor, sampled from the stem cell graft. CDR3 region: CASSQPGASRGGNEQFF. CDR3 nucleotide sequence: TGTGCCAGCAGCCAACCCGGGGCCTCGCGGGGAGGCAATGAGCAGTTCTTC.